The 29 T cell receptor beta chains below come from one sample, sequenced in a study of blood T cell repertoires in COVID-19. Assay used: immunoSEQ multiplex PCR; TCRdb lists only in-frame clones, some missing. The data contain about 320,000 clones, around 86% of them singletons. The sequenced sample consisted of peripheral blood. These receptor sequences come from a woman aged 45-65 years with acute or convalescent COVID-19.

The chain combines TRBV4-2 with TRBJ2-4; 8 positions agree with TRBD2. Trimming removed 4 bases from V and 8 bases from J; junction bases left unmatched: 13. The CDR3 spans 16 residues. Germline loops: CDR1 LGHNA, CDR2 YNFKEQ. The CDR3 loop reads CASSLQGKSGSHIQYF. For the CDR3, the DNA is TGTGCCAGCAGCCTGCAAGGTAAGAGCGGGAGCCACATTCAGTACTTC.

This sequence joins TRBV19 and TRBJ2-3, with D maybe TRBD2 (5 bases). The CDR3 sequence is 14 residues long. CDR1 is LNHDA and CDR2 is SQIVND in the germline V gene (reference sequence). With 4 bases removed from V and 0 bases from J, the gap between germline ends came to 8 bases. CDR3 region: CASSTRTSTDTQYF. For the CDR3, the DNA is TGTGCCAGTAGTACTAGGACTAGCACAGATACGCAGTATTTT.

This sequence joins TRBV30 and TRBJ2-3, with TRBD2 matching 7 bases. In germline, CDR1 is GTSNPN, CDR2 SVGIG (reference sequence). There are 13 residues in the CDR3. Losses at the gene ends were 4 bases for V and 3 bases for J; bases not matched to a gene: 4. In DNA form, the CDR3 reads TGTGCCTGGAATGAGGGAGGGACAGATACGCAGTATTTT. Amino acids: CAWNEGGTDTQYF.

The chain is built from TRBV28 and TRBJ2-3; no firm D call. V dropped 5 bases and J dropped 0 bases, with 9 bases sitting between them. The CDR3 runs to 14 residues. Germline V gene data show CDR1 as MDHEN and CDR2 as SYDVKM. The CDR3 nucleotides read TGTGCCAGCAGTCCGGTTGTTAGCACAGATACGCAGTATTTT. The encoded protein is CASSPVVSTDTQYF.

The J gene is TRBJ1-1, the V gene TRBV4-1, with D possibly being TRBD1 (5 bases). Germline CDR1 reads MGHRA; CDR2 reads YSYEKL. The CDR3 runs 16 residues. Deletions cut 4 bases from V and 5 bases from J, with 20 bases between. The CDR3, as DNA: TGCGCCAGCAGCCGACTCTTTGTGCAGGGAGGGACTGAAGCTTTCTTT. Its protein is CASSRLFVQGGTEAFF.

The chain employs TRBV29-1 and TRBJ2-7; maybe TRBD2 (5 bases). The CDR3 loop spans 13 amino acids. The V gene's germline CDR1 is SQVTM and CDR2 ANQGSEA. V lost 2 bases, J lost 3 bases, and 11 bases lay in between. Here the CDR3 DNA reads TGCAGCGTTGAAACGGACTGGAGCTACGAGCAGTACTTC. Its protein is CSVETDWSYEQYF.

The V and J genes are TRBV5-1 and TRBJ2-5; 8 bases map to TRBD2. Germline trimming cut 6 bases from V and 4 bases from J; bases unmatched to any gene: 8. This CDR3 contains 14 residues. Germline V gives CDR1 SGHRS, CDR2 YFSETQ. The CDR3 spells CASTGRGAGETQYF. The CDR3 coding sequence is TGCGCCAGCACGGGGCGGGGGGCTGGAGAGACCCAGTACTTC. Full variable domain (rest looked up from reference TRBV5-1 and TRBJ2-5): KAGVTQTPRYLIKTRGQQVTLSCSPISGHRSVSWYQQTPGQGLQFLFEYFSETQRNKGNFPGRFSGRQFSNSRSEMNVSTLELGDSALYLCASTGRGAGETQYFGPGTRLLVL.

This clone was found once. The chain carries TRBV5-4 and TRBJ2-1; TRBD2 agrees at 13 bases. CDR1 and CDR2 (germline): SGHNT, YYREEE (reference sequence). V gave up 0 bases and J gave up 7 bases; unmatched junction bases: 10. This CDR3 contains 18 residues. The CDR3, as DNA: TGTGCCAGCAGCTTGGAACTAGCGGGAGGGCCGGTTGGGAATGAGCAGTTCTTC. Its translation: CASSLELAGGPVGNEQFF.

In DNA, the CDR3 is TGTGCTAGTGGTTTGGCCCGGGGAGGGTTGAACACTGAAGCTTTCTTT. Its protein product is CASGLARGGLNTEAFF. V and J are TRBV12-5 and TRBJ1-1; D remains unclear. The germline gives CDR1 LGHNT, CDR2 FRNRAP. This CDR3 has 16 residues. Trimming removed 1 base from V and 0 bases from J, with 12 bases in between.

This chain uses TRBV28 with TRBJ2-7, with 7 bases aligning to TRBD2. The germline V gene encodes CDR1 MDHEN and CDR2 SYDVKM. The CDR3 is 13 residues long. V shed 5 bases and J 4 bases; nucleotides not matched to a gene: 5. The CDR3 DNA is TGTGCCAGCAGTCCTATAGCGGGTTACGAGCAGTACTTC. This gives the protein CASSPIAGYEQYF.

The chain is built from TRBV5-8 and TRBJ2-1; 7 bases map to TRBD2. The length of the CDR3 is 16 residues. CDR1 is SGHTS, CDR2 YDEGEE, per germline. Trimming removed 4 bases from V and 6 bases from J; junction bases left unmatched: 13. CDR3 region: CASSELSWGGPNEQFF. As DNA, the CDR3 is TGTGCCAGCAGCGAACTGAGCTGGGGGGGACCCAATGAGCAGTTCTTC. The full variable domain, its missing parts supplied by reference TRBV5-8 and TRBJ2-1, is EAGVTQSPTHLIKTRGQQATLRCSPISGHTSVYWYQQALGLGLQFLLWYDEGEERNRGNFPPRFSGRQFPNYSSELNVNALELEDSALYLCASSELSWGGPNEQFFGPGTRLTVL.

V gene TRBV3-1 (or the pseudogene TRBV3-2) combines with J gene TRBJ2-7, with a possible D match to TRBD1 (5 bases). V was trimmed by 4 bases and J by 2 bases, leaving 15 bases between them. The CDR3 loop spans 15 amino acids. Germline V gene sequence: CDR1 LGHDT, CDR2 YNNKEL (reference sequence). The chain's CDR3 is CASSPSYRQTYEQYF. CDR3 DNA sequence: TGTGCCAGCAGCCCTTCTTATAGACAGACCTACGAGCAGTACTTC.

The V gene is TRBV18, the J gene TRBJ2-3, with 11 bases that match TRBD1. Per germline, CDR1 KGHSH and CDR2 LQKENI. V was clipped by 4 bases and J by 2 bases; unmatched bases: 2. This CDR3 comprises 15 residues. The CDR3 loop reads CASSHGQGATDTQYF. The CDR3 DNA reads TGTGCCAGCTCACACGGACAGGGGGCCACAGATACGCAGTATTTT.

The V gene is TRBV7-9, the J gene TRBJ1-4; D is perhaps TRBD1 (5 bases). The V end lost 8 bases, the J end lost 3 bases, and 19 bases lay between the germline ends. CDR1 and CDR2 from the germline V gene are SEHNR and FQNEAQ (reference sequence). This CDR3 is built from 16 residues. CDR3 region: CASLSWGPESNEKLFF. The CDR3, as DNA: TGTGCCAGCCTATCCTGGGGCCCGGAGTCTAATGAAAAACTGTTTTTT.

About this clone itself: Distinct nucleotide sequences in the sample also encode this CDR3. The chain links TRBV3-1 (or the pseudogene TRBV3-2) to TRBJ2-1, with D possibly TRBD1 on 6 matching bases. The V end lost 0 bases, the J end lost 1 base, and 7 bases lay between the germline ends. The CDR3 covers 15 residues. Germline CDR1 LGHDT, CDR2 YNNKEL (reference sequence). The CDR3 nucleotides read TGTGCCAGCAGCCAAGACAGGGGATCCTACAATGAGCAGTTCTTC. Translating it yields CASSQDRGSYNEQFF.

The chain is built from TRBV9 and TRBJ2-2; D unclear. CDR1 is SGDLS, CDR2 YYNGEE, per germline. V was trimmed by 7 bases and J by 4 bases, leaving 14 bases between them. The CDR3 spans 14 residues. CDR3 amino acids: CASGPFFSTGELFF. As DNA, the CDR3 is TGTGCCAGCGGTCCGTTCTTTAGCACCGGGGAGCTGTTTTTT.

The chain combines TRBV11-2 with TRBJ1-2; TRBD1 matches at 8 bases. Germline-derived CDR1 and CDR2 are SGHAT and FQNNGV. Trimming took 4 bases from V and 6 from J; bases not matched to a gene: 1. CDR3 length: 12 amino acids. CDR3 residues: CASSSTGDGYTF. Here the CDR3 DNA reads TGTGCCAGCAGCTCGACAGGGGATGGCTACACCTTC.

The chain couples TRBV7-3 to TRBJ2-1, with TRBD1 matching 11 bases. The J segment lost 2 bases and the V segment lost 3 bases, leaving 0 bases of the junction unmatched. CDR1 and CDR2 from the germline V gene are SGHTA and FQGTGA. This CDR3 has 15 amino acids. The CDR3: CASSLGQGAYNEQFF. The CDR3 coding sequence is TGTGCCAGCAGCTTGGGACAGGGGGCCTACAATGAGCAGTTCTTC.

Here the CDR3 reads CATSRERETYNEQFF. The CDR3 coding sequence is TGTGCCACCAGCAGAGAACGGGAGACCTACAATGAGCAGTTCTTC. The V and J genes are TRBV15 and TRBJ2-1; D perhaps matches TRBD2 (6 bases). Trimming pared 0 bases from V and 2 bases from J, leaving 8 bases between. Germline V CDR1 and CDR2: LNHNV, YYDKDF (reference sequence). The CDR3 sequence is 15 residues long. The full variable domain, completed using reference TRBV15 and TRBJ2-1, is DAMVIQNPRYQVTQFGKPVTLSCSQTLNHNVMYWYQQKSSQAPKLLFHYYDKDFNNEADTPDNFQSRRPNTSFCFLDIRSPGLGDTAMYLCATSRERETYNEQFFGPGTRLTVL.

Notes on this clone: The same CDR3 arises from other DNA sequences in this sample as well. The chain joins TRBV2 to TRBJ1-5; no clear D gene. The V end lost 3 bases, the J end lost 9 bases, and 12 bases lay between the germline ends. The CDR3 loop spans 13 amino acids. Germline CDR1 and CDR2: SNHLY and FYNNEI. Written as DNA, the CDR3 is TGTGCCAGCAGTGAGGGCGGAGGAAGGCCCCAGCATTTT. This sequence encodes CASSEGGGRPQHF. The complete variable domain, with remaining parts taken from reference TRBV2 and TRBJ1-5, reads EPEVTQTPSHQVTQMGQEVILRCVPISNHLYFYWYRQILGQKVEFLVSFYNNEISEKSEIFDDQFSVERPDGSNFTLKIRSTKLEDSAMYFCASSEGGGRPQHFGDGTRLSIL.

The J gene is TRBJ2-5, the V gene TRBV6-2 or TRBV6-3; D perhaps matches TRBD2 (5 bases). Germline CDR1 and CDR2: MNHEY and SVGEGT. The CDR3 sequence is 13 residues long. V lost 4 bases and J lost 8, with 14 bases in between. As DNA, the CDR3 is TGTGCCAGCAGTTCTTTCAGCGAGGGAACCCAGTACTTC. Protein: CASSSFSEGTQYF.

The gene calls are TRBV11-2 and TRBJ1-2, with 8 positions matching TRBD1. V was pared by 5 bases and J by 6 bases, with 5 bases of the junction left unmatched. Germline lookup yields CDR1 SGHAT and CDR2 FQNNGV. This CDR3 region has 13 residues. This CDR3 reads CASSRQGIDGYTF. CDR3 DNA: TGTGCCAGCAGCCGACAGGGGATCGATGGCTACACCTTC.

This clone occurred a few times. CDR3 protein: CASKGLAGGDEQFF. The CDR3, as DNA: TGTGCCAGCAAGGGACTAGCGGGAGGAGATGAGCAGTTCTTC. The rearrangement joins TRBV19 to TRBJ2-1, with 15 nucleotides matching TRBD2. V dropped 9 bases and J dropped 8; count of bases not matched to a gene: 5. This CDR3 region has 14 residues. The germline gives CDR1 LNHDA, CDR2 SQIVND (reference sequence).

This chain connects TRBV27 to TRBJ1-5, with a possible D match to TRBD1 (5 bases). The CDR3 runs to 14 residues. Germline loops: CDR1 MNHEY, CDR2 SMNVEV (reference sequence). V was shortened by 6 bases and J by 7 bases, with 16 bases between the two germline ends. The CDR3 bases are TGTGCCAGCAGACGCGGGACCTCCGGCCAGCCCCAGCATTTT. Its protein product is CASRRGTSGQPQHF.

This clone occurred once. The chain recombines TRBV16 with TRBJ1-2; D not resolved. Germline loops: CDR1 KGHSY, CDR2 FQNENV. The CDR3 has 14 residues. Trimming took 0 bases from V and 7 from J, leaving 12 bases between them. In DNA form, the CDR3 reads TGTGCCAGCAGCCAATCTGGGCCAGAGGGTGGCTACACCTTC. Translating it yields CASSQSGPEGGYTF.

The chain is built from TRBV6-2 or TRBV6-3 and TRBJ2-5, with 10 positions matching TRBD2. CDR1 MNHEY and CDR2 SVGEGT come from the germline V gene. With V trimmed by 5 bases and J by 2 bases, 14 bases remained unmatched. This CDR3 is 18 amino acids long. CDR3 DNA sequence: TGTGCCAGCAGTAGGATCGGACTAGCGGAAACCCTACAAGAGACCCAGTACTTC. As protein: CASSRIGLAETLQETQYF.

The CDR3 sequence: CASSLQPGYNSPLHF. The CDR3 bases are TGTGCCAGCAGCTTACAACCGGGTTACAATTCACCCCTCCACTTT. V usage is TRBV7-2 and J usage is TRBJ1-6; D is ambiguous. Trimming stripped 2 bases from V and 7 bases from J, with 12 bases between. Germline CDR1 SGHTA, CDR2 FQGNSA. The length of the CDR3 is 15 residues.

In this sample, this clone turned up a few times. V usage is TRBV11-2 and J usage is TRBJ2-2, with unresolved D. This CDR3 has 13 amino acids. The V end was cut by 8 bases, the J end by 0 bases, with 7 bases between. Germline lookup yields CDR1 SGHAT and CDR2 FQNNGV. In DNA, the CDR3 is TGTGCCAGCCGGCAGGCGAACACCGGGGAGCTGTTTTTT. Encoded protein: CASRQANTGELFF.

This rearrangement joins TRBV19 to TRBJ2-3; 9 bases match TRBD1. V lost 8 bases and J lost 1; bases outside the gene matches: 4. CDR1 is LNHDA, CDR2 SQIVND, per germline (reference sequence). This CDR3 has 14 residues. The CDR3 sequence: CASGDREGTDTQYF. In DNA, the CDR3 is TGTGCCAGTGGGGACAGGGAAGGCACAGATACGCAGTATTTT.